These 15 T cell receptor beta chains were all obtained from the same sample, sequenced in a study of blood T cell repertoires in COVID-19. Using immunoSEQ multiplex PCR, the repertoire was profiled, and TCRdb retains in-frame clones only, with some absent. The sample records hundreds of thousands of clones, 88% being singletons. Material for sequencing was PBMCs or T cells enriched from blood (not recorded which). The origin of the receptors is a woman aged 40-49 years with acute COVID-19.

The chain employs TRBV11-2 and TRBJ1-5; maybe TRBD1 (5 bases). Trimming removed 4 bases from V and 11 bases from J, with 15 bases in between. CDR1 and CDR2 from the germline V gene are SGHAT and FQNNGV. The CDR3 is 13 amino acids. The CDR3 is CASSSYRNMAQHF. The CDR3 bases are TGTGCCAGCAGCTCCTACAGGAATATGGCCCAGCATTTT.

Notes on this clone: The conserved phenylalanine or tryptophan normally closing the CDR3 is absent here, so this likely arose from a read error. The DNA is omitted, as the CDR3 cannot be located on it reliably, and the CDR3 follows TCRdb's listing. The chain recombines TRBV11-2 with TRBJ1-1; the table's D gene call, TRBD1, was not cross checked with the DNA. Germline loops: CDR1 SGHAT, CDR2 FQNNGV. The CDR3 comprises 12 residues, both ends counted. The CDR3 spells CASSHRQGAPVC.

The rearrangement uses TRBV2 and TRBJ1-2; D is undetermined. CDR1 and CDR2 from the germline V gene are SNHLY and FYNNEI. This CDR3 region has 14 residues. V lost 3 bases and J lost 7, with 15 bases in between. The CDR3 loop is CASSDTGNLVGYTF. The CDR3 bases are TGTGCCAGCAGTGATACGGGAAATTTGGTTGGCTACACCTTC. Complete variable domain (other parts from reference TRBV2 and TRBJ1-2): EPEVTQTPSHQVTQMGQEVILRCVPISNHLYFYWYRQILGQKVEFLVSFYNNEISEKSEIFDDQFSVERPDGSNFTLKIRSTKLEDSAMYFCASSDTGNLVGYTFGSGTRLTVV.

The J gene is TRBJ1-2, the V gene TRBV27; 8 bases fit TRBD1. Looked up from germline, CDR1 is MNHEY and CDR2 is SMNVEV (reference sequence). With 7 bases clipped from V and 7 bases from J, the junction kept 11 bases outside the gene matches. The CDR3 has 14 residues. This CDR3 reads CASKENRGNGGYTF. The CDR3 DNA reads TGTGCCAGCAAAGAAAACAGGGGGAACGGTGGCTACACCTTC.

The chain joins TRBV29-1 to TRBJ2-5, with a possible D match to TRBD2 (6 bases). Germline lookup yields CDR1 SQVTM and CDR2 ANQGSEA. Trimming took off 7 bases at V and 4 bases at J, with 19 bases between the two ends. There are 14 residues in the CDR3. The CDR3 coding sequence is TGCAGCGCCCCGATTGAAGGGAGGCGAGAGACCCAGTACTTC. As protein: CSAPIEGRRETQYF.

The chain uses TRBV2 and TRBJ2-3, with D perhaps TRBD2 (7 bases). This CDR3 region has 13 residues. V was pared by 9 bases and J by 6 bases, with 16 bases between. Looked up from germline, CDR1 is SNHLY and CDR2 is FYNNEI. CDR3 sequence reads: CASARGLGDTQYF. Written as DNA, the CDR3 is TGTGCCAGTGCGCGGGGGCTCGGTGATACGCAGTATTTT.

CDR3 region: CASSFSPYEQYF. Here the CDR3 DNA reads TGTGCCAGCAGTTTTAGCCCGTACGAGCAGTACTTC. The V gene is TRBV12-3 or TRBV12-4, the J gene TRBJ2-7, with unresolved D. Between the trimmed V and J ends, which lost 3 bases and 4 bases, there was a span of 7 bases. This CDR3 is built from 12 residues.

This clone appeared once. As DNA, the CDR3 is TGTGCCAGCAGTCGCGAAACCCGGAACTATGGCTACACCTTC. Translated, it gives CASSRETRNYGYTF. V and J are TRBV5-6 and TRBJ1-2; D is ambiguous. This CDR3 spans 14 amino acids. The germline V gene has CDR1 SGHDT and CDR2 YYEEEE. The ends were cut back, 5 bases at V and 2 bases at J, with 13 bases in the middle.

The gene calls are TRBV7-2 and TRBJ2-1, with 7 bases that match TRBD2. The CDR3 runs to 13 residues. Germline V lookup: CDR1 SGHTA, CDR2 FQGNSA. The J segment lost 7 bases and the V segment lost 2 bases, leaving 2 bases of the junction unmatched. As DNA, the CDR3 is TGTGCCAGCAGCTTATTGCGGGGGAATGAGCAGTTCTTC. Protein product: CASSLLRGNEQFF.

The chain joins TRBV20-1 to TRBJ2-1; D is uncertain. Germline loops: CDR1 DFQATT, CDR2 SNEGSKA (reference sequence). CDR3 length: 11 amino acids. V was cut by 3 bases and J by 5 bases, with 5 bases left in between. This chain's CDR3 is CSASRDNEQFF. In DNA, the CDR3 is TGCAGTGCTAGTAGAGACAATGAGCAGTTCTTC.

The chain couples TRBV21-1 to TRBJ2-5; the table's D call TRBD2 went unverified against the DNA. TRBV21-1 is reported as a pseudogene. The CDR3 runs to 14 residues. CDR3 DNA sequence: TGTGCCAGCAGCAAGGACTTAGTGGGAGAGACCCAGTACTTC. This encodes CASSKDLVGETQYF.

This chain connects TRBV9 to TRBJ1-2; D unclear. This CDR3 comprises 12 residues. Germline CDR1 SGDLS, CDR2 YYNGEE. V lost 1 base and J 7 bases, leaving 8 bases between the germline ends. The CDR3 DNA reads TGTGCCAGCAGCGTACATGGGAGTGGCTACACCTTC. This translates into CASSVHGSGYTF.

The genes are TRBV19 and TRBJ1-4; 7 bases line up with TRBD1. V trimming: 5 bases; J trimming: 0 bases; junction bases outside the gene matches: 6. Germline V gene lookup returns CDR1 LNHDA and CDR2 SQIVND (reference sequence). This CDR3 is 16 amino acids long. The CDR3 here is CASSSTGAATNEKLFF. The CDR3 DNA reads TGTGCCAGTAGTTCAACAGGGGCGGCAACTAATGAAAAACTGTTTTTT.

The chain combines TRBV21-1 with TRBJ1-2; the table calls TRBD1, which could not be checked here. TRBV21-1 is flagged as a pseudogene. This CDR3 has 18 residues. For the CDR3, the DNA is TGTGCCAGCAGCAAAGAGGCAGACAGGGGGGGGATTAACTATGGCTACACCTTC. It codes for CASSKEADRGGINYGYTF.

V and J are TRBV9 and TRBJ1-2; D is perhaps TRBD1 (5 bases). The CDR3 runs 16 residues. The germline gives CDR1 SGDLS, CDR2 YYNGEE. V was shortened by 0 bases and J by 3 bases, with 15 bases between the two germline ends. The chain's CDR3 is CASSVGAAGQDYGYTF. The CDR3 DNA reads as TGTGCCAGCAGCGTAGGGGCAGCGGGGCAGGACTATGGCTACACCTTC.